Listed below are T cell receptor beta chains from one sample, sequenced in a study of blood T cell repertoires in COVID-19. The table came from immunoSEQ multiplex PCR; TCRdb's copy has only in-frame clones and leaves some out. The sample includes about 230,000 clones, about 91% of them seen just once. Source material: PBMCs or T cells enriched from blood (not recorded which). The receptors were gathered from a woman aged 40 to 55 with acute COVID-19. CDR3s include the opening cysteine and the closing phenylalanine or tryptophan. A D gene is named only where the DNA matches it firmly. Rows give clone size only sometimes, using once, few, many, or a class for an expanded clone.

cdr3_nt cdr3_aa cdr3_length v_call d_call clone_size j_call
TGTGCCAGCAGCCCGTGGTCCGGGGGGCAAACAGGACAGCCCCAGCATTTT CASSPWSGGQTGQPQHF 17 TRBV7-2 NA few TRBJ1-5
TGTGCCAGCAGCCCGGGACAGGGGACTAATGAAAAACTGTTTTTT CASSPGQGTNEKLFF 15 TRBV7-9 TRBD1 NA TRBJ1-4
TGTGCCAGTATTTCCCGAGGAGCAGCTAGCAATCAGCCCCAGCATTTT CASISRGAASNQPQHF 16 TRBV19 NA NA TRBJ1-5
TGCGCCAGCAGGCCAAACACGGGGGGCCCCCAGCATTTT CASRPNTGGPQHF 13 TRBV10-2 NA NA TRBJ1-5
TGTGCCAGTAGTCTTCGACTAGCCCGGAGGACAGATACGCAGTATTTT CASSLRLARRTDTQYF 16 TRBV19 TRBD2 NA TRBJ2-3
TGTGCCAGTAGTCAAACGACCTCAGGGATACCCTACGAGCAGTACTTC CASSQTTSGIPYEQYF 16 TRBV19 NA NA TRBJ2-7
TGCGCCAGCAGCTTGTGGGGTGGCGGGACCGGAGATACGCAGTATTTT CASSLWGGGTGDTQYF 16 TRBV5-1 NA NA TRBJ2-3
TGCGCCAGCAGACCCGGACAGGGAAGAGAGACCCAGTACTTC CASRPGQGRETQYF 14 TRBV5-1 TRBD1 NA TRBJ2-5
TGCGCCAGCAGACCGACGGCGACTAGCACAGATACGCAGTATTTT CASRPTATSTDTQYF 15 TRBV10-2 NA NA TRBJ2-3
TGTGCCAGCAGTTTACGGGGGTACTATGGCTACACCTTC CASSLRGYYGYTF 13 TRBV12-3/TRBV12-4 NA NA TRBJ1-2
TGCGCCAGCAGCTTCTCGGGATCTGGGGGCTACACCTTC CASSFSGSGGYTF 13 TRBV5-1 NA few TRBJ1-2
TGTGCCAGCAGCCTTCATCGAAAAACCGGGACAGGGGGTTCCGGATTGAGGACTGAAGCTTTCTTT CASSLHRKTGTGGSGLRTEAFF 22 TRBV7-8 TRBD1 NA TRBJ1-1
TGCGCCAGCAGCGATGGGGCGAGCTCCTACAATGAGCAGTTCTTC CASSDGASSYNEQFF 15 TRBV5-1 NA NA TRBJ2-1
TGCGCCAGCAGCTTCATAAGCGGGAGCTACAATGAGCAGTTCTTC CASSFISGSYNEQFF 15 TRBV5-1 TRBD2 NA TRBJ2-1
TGTGCCAGCAGCCTCCCGGCGGGGGGGAGATCACCCCTCCACTTT CASSLPAGGRSPLHF 15 TRBV11-2 NA NA TRBJ1-6
TGCAGCGTTGCAGGGGGCGCCGCGACTAATGAAAAACTGTTTTTT CSVAGGAATNEKLFF 15 TRBV29-1 TRBD1 NA TRBJ1-4
TGTGCCAGCAGTTACTCCCCGGGGATGAACTATGGCTACACCTTC CASSYSPGMNYGYTF 15 TRBV6-5 NA NA TRBJ1-2
TGTGCTAGTGGTTTGGACAGGGGGCCCCAGCATTTT CASGLDRGPQHF 12 TRBV12-5 TRBD1 NA TRBJ1-5
TGTGCCAGCTCACCACCAGGGGCGGGGGAAGCTTTCTTT CASSPPGAGEAFF 13 TRBV18 NA NA TRBJ1-1
TGTGCCAGCAGTGCTAGGGGACAGGGCGCTAACTATGGCTACACCTTC CASSARGQGANYGYTF 16 TRBV6-1 TRBD1 NA TRBJ1-2
TGTGCCAGCAGCCAGAATAGTCAGCGGGGGGACTACGAGCAGTACTTC CASSQNSQRGDYEQYF 16 TRBV4-2 TRBD2 NA TRBJ2-7
TGTGCCAGCATCCCTAGAAGGGGCTTCTCCTACAATGAGCAGTTCTTC CASIPRRGFSYNEQFF 16 TRBV2 NA NA TRBJ2-1
TGTGCCAGCAGCGGGAGCACCGGGGAGCTGTTTTTT CASSGSTGELFF 12 TRBV6-5 NA NA TRBJ2-2
TGTGCCAGCGAGAGGGAGAGAAATGAAAAACTGTTTTTT CASERERNEKLFF 13 TRBV6-5 NA NA TRBJ1-4
TGCGCCAGCAAAGGGACTCGTGGGGAGCTGTTTTTT CASKGTRGELFF 12 TRBV5-1 NA few TRBJ2-2
TGCAGCGTTGCCCCAGGGGACAATGAGCAGTTCTTC CSVAPGDNEQFF 12 TRBV29-1 NA few TRBJ2-1
TGTGCCAGCAGCCTACAGGGGGGTTATGGCTACACCTTC CASSLQGGYGYTF 13 TRBV9 TRBD1 NA TRBJ1-2
TGTGCCTGGAGCCACACGCTCCGACAGCCATATGGCTACACCTTC CAWSHTLRQPYGYTF 15 TRBV30 NA NA TRBJ1-2
TGTGCCAGCAGTTACCCCCAGGTGACCCAGTACTTC CASSYPQVTQYF 12 TRBV6-2/TRBV6-3 NA NA TRBJ2-5
TGTGCCAGCAGACGATCGGGGGGGGATACGCAGTATTTT CASRRSGGDTQYF 13 TRBV7-8 TRBD2 once TRBJ2-3
TGTGCCAGCAGCCCGCGGCCAAAGGAGCAGTTCTTC CASSPRPKEQFF 12 TRBV11-3 NA NA TRBJ2-1
TGCGCCAGCAGCTTGGGGACAGGGGGAAACACCGGGGAGCTGTTTTTT CASSLGTGGNTGELFF 16 TRBV5-1 TRBD1 NA TRBJ2-2
TGTGCCAGCAGCCCCTTCCTCTCTGGGGCCAACGTCCTGACTTTC CASSPFLSGANVLTF 15 TRBV9 NA NA TRBJ2-6
TGTGCCAGCAGCGTAGCGGGGGGGAAATCAGATACGCAGTATTTT CASSVAGGKSDTQYF 15 TRBV9 TRBD2 NA TRBJ2-3
TGCGCCAGCAGCCAAGAAAGGACTAGCGGGGGGCTTAGCTCCTACAATGAGCAGTTCTTC CASSQERTSGGLSSYNEQFF 20 TRBV4-3 TRBD2 NA TRBJ2-1
TGTGCCAGCAGTGGGGGGGCAGATACGCAGTATTTT CASSGGADTQYF 12 TRBV7-9 TRBD2 NA TRBJ2-3
TGTGCCAGCAGTTTCGGCATGGGGCGCCCAGCTTTCTTT CASSFGMGRPAFF 13 TRBV6-6 NA NA TRBJ1-1
TGTGCCAGCAGGCAACTAGCGGGAGGAACCACCGGGGAGCTGTTTTTT CASRQLAGGTTGELFF 16 TRBV2 TRBD2 NA TRBJ2-2
TGTGCTAGTGGTTCCTCGGGTGTAGCGAATAATTCACCCCTCCACTTT CASGSSGVANNSPLHF 16 TRBV12-5 NA NA TRBJ1-6
TGTGCCAGTAGTAAGGGTCCTGCGGGGGCCCGGTTAGGCGGGGAGCTGTTTTTT CASSKGPAGARLGGELFF 18 TRBV19 NA NA TRBJ2-2
TGTGCCAGCAGTGCTAGCGGCACCGGGGAGCTGTTTTTT CASSASGTGELFF 13 TRBV2 TRBD2 NA TRBJ2-2